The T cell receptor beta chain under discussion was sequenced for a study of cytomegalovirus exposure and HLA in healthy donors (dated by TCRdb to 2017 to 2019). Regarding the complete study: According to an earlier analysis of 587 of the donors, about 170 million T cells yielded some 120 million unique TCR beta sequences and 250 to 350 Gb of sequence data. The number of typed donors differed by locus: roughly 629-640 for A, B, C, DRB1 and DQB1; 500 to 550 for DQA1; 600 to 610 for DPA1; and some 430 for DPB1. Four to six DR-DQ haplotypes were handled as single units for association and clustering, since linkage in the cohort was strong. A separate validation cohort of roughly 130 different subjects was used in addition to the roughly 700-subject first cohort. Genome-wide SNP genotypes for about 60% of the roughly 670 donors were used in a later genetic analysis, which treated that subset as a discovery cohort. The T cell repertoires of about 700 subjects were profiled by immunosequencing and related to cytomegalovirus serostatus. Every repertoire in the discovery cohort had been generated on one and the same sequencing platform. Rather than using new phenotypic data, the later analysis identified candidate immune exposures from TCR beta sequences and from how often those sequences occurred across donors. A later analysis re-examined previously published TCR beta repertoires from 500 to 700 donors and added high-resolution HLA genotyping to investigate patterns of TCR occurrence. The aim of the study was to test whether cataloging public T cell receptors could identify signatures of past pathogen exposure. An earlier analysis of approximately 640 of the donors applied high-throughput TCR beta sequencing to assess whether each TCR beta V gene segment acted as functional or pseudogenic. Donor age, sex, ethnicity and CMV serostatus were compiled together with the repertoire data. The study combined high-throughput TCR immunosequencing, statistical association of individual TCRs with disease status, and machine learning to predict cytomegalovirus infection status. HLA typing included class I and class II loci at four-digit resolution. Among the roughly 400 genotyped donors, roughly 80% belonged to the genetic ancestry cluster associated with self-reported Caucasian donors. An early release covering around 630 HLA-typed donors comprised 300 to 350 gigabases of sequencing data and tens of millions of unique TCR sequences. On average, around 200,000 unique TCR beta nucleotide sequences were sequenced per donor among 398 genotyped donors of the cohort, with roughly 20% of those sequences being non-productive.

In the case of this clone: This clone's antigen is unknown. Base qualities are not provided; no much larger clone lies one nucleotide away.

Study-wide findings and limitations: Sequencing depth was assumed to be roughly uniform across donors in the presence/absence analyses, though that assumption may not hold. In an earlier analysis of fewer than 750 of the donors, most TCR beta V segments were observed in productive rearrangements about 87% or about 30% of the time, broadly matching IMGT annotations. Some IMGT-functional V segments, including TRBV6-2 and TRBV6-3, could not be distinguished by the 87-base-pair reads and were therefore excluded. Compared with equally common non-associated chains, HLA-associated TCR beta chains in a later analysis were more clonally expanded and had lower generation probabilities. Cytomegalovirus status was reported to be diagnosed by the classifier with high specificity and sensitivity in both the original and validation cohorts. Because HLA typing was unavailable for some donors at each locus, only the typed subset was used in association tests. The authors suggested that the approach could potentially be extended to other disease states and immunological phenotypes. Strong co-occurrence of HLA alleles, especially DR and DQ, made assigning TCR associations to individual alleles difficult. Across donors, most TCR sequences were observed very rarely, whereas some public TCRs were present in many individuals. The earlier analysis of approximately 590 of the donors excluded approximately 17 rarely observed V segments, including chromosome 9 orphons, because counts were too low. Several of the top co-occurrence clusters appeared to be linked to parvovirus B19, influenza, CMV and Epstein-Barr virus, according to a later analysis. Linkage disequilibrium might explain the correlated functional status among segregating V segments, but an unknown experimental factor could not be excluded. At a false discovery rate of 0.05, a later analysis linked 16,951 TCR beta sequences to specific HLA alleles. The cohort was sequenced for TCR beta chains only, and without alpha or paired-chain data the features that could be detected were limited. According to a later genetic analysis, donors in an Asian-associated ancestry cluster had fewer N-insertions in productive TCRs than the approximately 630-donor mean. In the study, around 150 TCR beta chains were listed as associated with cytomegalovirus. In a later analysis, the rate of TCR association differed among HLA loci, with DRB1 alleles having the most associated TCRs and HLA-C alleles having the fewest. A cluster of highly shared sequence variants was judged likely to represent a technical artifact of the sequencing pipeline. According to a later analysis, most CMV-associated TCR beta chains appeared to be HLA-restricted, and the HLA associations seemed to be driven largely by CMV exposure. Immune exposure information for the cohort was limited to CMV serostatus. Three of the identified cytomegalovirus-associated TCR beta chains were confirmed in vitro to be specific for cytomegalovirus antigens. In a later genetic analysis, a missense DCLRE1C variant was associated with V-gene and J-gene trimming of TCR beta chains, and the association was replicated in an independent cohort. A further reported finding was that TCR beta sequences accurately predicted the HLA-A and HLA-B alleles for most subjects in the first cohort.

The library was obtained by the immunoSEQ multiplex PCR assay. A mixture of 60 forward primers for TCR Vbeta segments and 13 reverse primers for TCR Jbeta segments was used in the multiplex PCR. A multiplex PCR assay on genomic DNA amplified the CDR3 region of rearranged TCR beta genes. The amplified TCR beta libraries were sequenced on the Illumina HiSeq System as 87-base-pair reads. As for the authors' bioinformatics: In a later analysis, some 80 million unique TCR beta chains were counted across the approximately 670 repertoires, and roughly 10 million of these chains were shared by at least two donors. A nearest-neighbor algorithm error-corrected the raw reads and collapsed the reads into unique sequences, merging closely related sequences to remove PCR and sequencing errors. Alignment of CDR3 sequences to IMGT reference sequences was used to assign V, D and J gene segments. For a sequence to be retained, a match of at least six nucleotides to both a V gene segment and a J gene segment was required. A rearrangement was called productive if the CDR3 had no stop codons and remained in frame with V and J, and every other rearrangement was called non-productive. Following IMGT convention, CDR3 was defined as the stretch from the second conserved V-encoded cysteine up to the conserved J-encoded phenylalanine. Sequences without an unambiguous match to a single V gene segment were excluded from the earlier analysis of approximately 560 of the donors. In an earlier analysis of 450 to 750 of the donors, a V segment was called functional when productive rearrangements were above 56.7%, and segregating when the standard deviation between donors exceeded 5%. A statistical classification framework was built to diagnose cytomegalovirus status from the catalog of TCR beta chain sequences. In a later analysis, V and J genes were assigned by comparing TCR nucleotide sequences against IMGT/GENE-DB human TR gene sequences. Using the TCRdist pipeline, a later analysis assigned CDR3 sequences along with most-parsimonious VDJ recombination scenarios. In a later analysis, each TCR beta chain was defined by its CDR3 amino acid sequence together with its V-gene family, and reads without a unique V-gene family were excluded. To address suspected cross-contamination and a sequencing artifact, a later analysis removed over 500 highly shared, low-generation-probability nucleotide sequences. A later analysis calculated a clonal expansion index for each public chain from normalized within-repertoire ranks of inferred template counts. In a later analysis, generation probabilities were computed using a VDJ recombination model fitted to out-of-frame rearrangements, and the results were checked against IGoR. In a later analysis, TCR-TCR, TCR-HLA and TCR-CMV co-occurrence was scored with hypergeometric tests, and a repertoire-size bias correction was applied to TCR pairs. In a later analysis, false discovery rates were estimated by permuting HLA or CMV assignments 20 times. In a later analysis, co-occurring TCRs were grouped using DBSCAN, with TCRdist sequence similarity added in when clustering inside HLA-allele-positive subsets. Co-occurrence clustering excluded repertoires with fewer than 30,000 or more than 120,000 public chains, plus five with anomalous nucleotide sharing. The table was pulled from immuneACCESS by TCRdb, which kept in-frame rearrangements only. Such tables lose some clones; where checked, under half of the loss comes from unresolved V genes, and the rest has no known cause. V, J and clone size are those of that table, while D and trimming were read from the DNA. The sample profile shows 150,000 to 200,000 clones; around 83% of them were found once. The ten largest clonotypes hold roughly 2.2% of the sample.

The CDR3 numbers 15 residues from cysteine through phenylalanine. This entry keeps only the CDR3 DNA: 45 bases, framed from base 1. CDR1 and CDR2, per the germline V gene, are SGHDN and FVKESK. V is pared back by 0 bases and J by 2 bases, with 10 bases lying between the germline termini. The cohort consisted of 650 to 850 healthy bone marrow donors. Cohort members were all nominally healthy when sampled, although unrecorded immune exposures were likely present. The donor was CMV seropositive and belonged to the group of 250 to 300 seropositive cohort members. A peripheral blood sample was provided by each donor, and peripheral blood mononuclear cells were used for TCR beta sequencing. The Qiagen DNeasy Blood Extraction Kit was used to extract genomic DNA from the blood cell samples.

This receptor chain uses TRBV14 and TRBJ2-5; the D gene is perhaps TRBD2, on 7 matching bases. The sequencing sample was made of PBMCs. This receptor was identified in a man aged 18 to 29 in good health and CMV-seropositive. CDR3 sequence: CASSQERGLQETQYF. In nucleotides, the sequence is TGTGCCAGCAGCCAAGAGCGGGGGCTACAAGAGACCCAGTACTTC.